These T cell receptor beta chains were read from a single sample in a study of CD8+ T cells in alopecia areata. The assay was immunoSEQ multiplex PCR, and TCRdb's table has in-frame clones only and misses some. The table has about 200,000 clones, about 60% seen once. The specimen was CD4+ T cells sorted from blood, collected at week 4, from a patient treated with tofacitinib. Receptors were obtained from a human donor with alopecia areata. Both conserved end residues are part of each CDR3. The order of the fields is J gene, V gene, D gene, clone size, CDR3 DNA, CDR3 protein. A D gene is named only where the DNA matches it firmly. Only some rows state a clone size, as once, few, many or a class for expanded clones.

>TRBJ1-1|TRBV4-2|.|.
TGTGCCAGCAGCCTTAGATACGGGAACACTGAAGCTTTCTTT
CASSLRYGNTEAFF
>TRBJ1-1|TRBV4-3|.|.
TGCGCCAGCAGCCACGGGCTCAACACTGAAGCTTTCTTT
CASSHGLNTEAFF
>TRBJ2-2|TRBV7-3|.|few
TGTGCCAGCAGCTCCCGGCCCGATCGCACCGGGGAGCTGTTTTTT
CASSSRPDRTGELFF
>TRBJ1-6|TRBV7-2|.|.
TGTGCCAGCAGCCCCGGCGGGAATTCACCCCTCCACTTT
CASSPGGNSPLHF
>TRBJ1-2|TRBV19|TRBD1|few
TGTGCCAGTAGCGACGACAGGGTGAACTATGGCTACACCTTC
CASSDDRVNYGYTF
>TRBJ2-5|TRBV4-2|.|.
TGTGCCAGCAGCCAAGATCGGCGGGAGACCCAGTACTTC
CASSQDRRETQYF
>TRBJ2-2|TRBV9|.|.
TGTGCCAGCAGCGTAGGGGCAGGGAACACCGGGGAGCTGTTTTTT
CASSVGAGNTGELFF
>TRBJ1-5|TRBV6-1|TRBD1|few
TGTGCCAGCAGTGAACACGGGACAGGGGTGCAGCCCCAGCATTTT
CASSEHGTGVQPQHF
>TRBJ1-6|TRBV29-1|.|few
TGCAGCGTTGGTGATGCTAATAATTCACCCCTCCACTTT
CSVGDANNSPLHF
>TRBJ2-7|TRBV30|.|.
TGTGCCTGGAGTGTTTCCTCGGCCGAGCAGTACTTC
CAWSVSSAEQYF
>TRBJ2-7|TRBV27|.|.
TGTGCCAGCAGTTTAGAAGGCAGAGGGATCTCCTACGAGCAGTACTTC
CASSLEGRGISYEQYF
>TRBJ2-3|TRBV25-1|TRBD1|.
TGTGCCAGCAGTGACCCGGGACAGGGGGATACGCAGTATTTT
CASSDPGQGDTQYF
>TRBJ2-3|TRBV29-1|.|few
TGCAGCGTTAGGACAGATACGCAGTATTTT
CSVRTDTQYF
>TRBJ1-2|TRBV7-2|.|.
TGTGCCAGCAGCTTTTATAACTATGGCTACACCTTC
CASSFYNYGYTF
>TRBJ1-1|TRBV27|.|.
TGTGCCAGCAGTCCTCTCCAGGGACTAGCTTTCTTT
CASSPLQGLAFF
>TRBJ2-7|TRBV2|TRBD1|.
TGTGCCGGGGGCGTCACAGGGGAAGGCGAGCAGTACTTC
CAGGVTGEGEQYF
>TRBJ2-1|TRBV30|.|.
TGTGCCTGGAGTGTGCTTAGCGGCAGATACAATGAGCAGTTCTTC
CAWSVLSGRYNEQFF
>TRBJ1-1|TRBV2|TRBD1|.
TGTGCCAGCAGACTCAACCCACAGGGGACTGAAGCTTTCTTT
CASRLNPQGTEAFF
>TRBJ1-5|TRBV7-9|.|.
TGTGCCAGCAGCCCGGAGGGGGGCAATCAGCCCCAGCATTTT
CASSPEGGNQPQHF
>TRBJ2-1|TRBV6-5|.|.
TGTGCCAGCAGCTTAATCAGGGGTTCCTACAATGAGCAGTTCTTC
CASSLIRGSYNEQFF
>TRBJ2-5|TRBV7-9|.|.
TGTGCCAGCAGCTTACGCAGGGCCGACCAAGAGACCCAGTACTTC
CASSLRRADQETQYF
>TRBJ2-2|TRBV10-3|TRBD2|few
TGTGGATCAGCGGGGACTACCCTCACCGGGGAGCTGTTTTTT
CGSAGTTLTGELFF
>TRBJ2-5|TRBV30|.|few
TGTGCCTGGAGTCCCCTAGCACTCCAAGAGACCCAGTACTTC
CAWSPLALQETQYF
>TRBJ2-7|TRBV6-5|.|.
TGTGCCAGCAGTTCACTCGGAACACCCCGAGTAACCGAGCAGTACTTC
CASSSLGTPRVTEQYF
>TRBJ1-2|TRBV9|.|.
TGTGCCAGCAGCGTAGCCACCAAAGGCTATGGCTACACCTTC
CASSVATKGYGYTF
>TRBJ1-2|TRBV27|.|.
TGTGCCAGCAGTACCTCGGACGGTCCCGTTAGCTACACCTTC
CASSTSDGPVSYTF
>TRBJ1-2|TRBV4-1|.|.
TGCGCCAGCAGCCAAGGACAAGACTATGGCTACACCTTC
CASSQGQDYGYTF
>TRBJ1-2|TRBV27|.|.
TGTGCCAGAACAGGAACCAAGAGGCGGAACTATGGCTACACCTTC
CARTGTKRRNYGYTF
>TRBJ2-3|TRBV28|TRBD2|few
TGTGCCAGCCGCGGGGGGCCGAGCACAGATACGCAGTATTTT
CASRGGPSTDTQYF
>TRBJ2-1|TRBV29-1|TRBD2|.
TGCAGCGTTGTACGGACTAGCGGGGGGGCCAATGAGCAGTTCTTC
CSVVRTSGGANEQFF
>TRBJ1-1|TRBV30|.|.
TGTGCCTGGAGTGTACCTATGGGGGAAGCTTTCTTT
CAWSVPMGEAFF
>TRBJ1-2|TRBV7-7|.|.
TGTGCTAGCAGTCCGACAGCTAACTATGGCTACACCTTC
CASSPTANYGYTF
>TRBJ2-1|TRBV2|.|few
TGTGCCAGCAGCAAAGACAGAGACAATGAGCAGTTCTTC
CASSKDRDNEQFF
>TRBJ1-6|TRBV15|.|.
TGTGCCACCAGCAGAGACCTAAATGCGCCCCTCCACTTT
CATSRDLNAPLHF
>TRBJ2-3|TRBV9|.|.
TGTGCCAGCAGCGAGGACTATCCAATCACAGATACGCAGTATTTT
CASSEDYPITDTQYF
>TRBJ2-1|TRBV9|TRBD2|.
TGTGCCAGCAGTTTGCGACTAGCGGGGGGCCGAGGGAGGGGAAATGAGCAGTTCTTC
CASSLRLAGGRGRGNEQFF
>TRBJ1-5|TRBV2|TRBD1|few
TGTGCCAGCAGGGGGACAGGGAGCAATCAGCCCCAGCATTTT
CASRGTGSNQPQHF
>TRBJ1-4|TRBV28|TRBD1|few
TGTGCCAGCAGCGTAACGACAGGGATGACTGAAAAACTGTTTTTT
CASSVTTGMTEKLFF
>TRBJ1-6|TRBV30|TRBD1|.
TGTGCCTGGAGTGTCTCGACAGGGACTAATTCACCCCTCCACTTT
CAWSVSTGTNSPLHF
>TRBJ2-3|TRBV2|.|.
TGTGCCAGCGGGGGGCCAAGCACAGATACGCAGTATTTT
CASGGPSTDTQYF
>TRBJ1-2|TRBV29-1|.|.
TGCAGCGTTGAACGCCAGGGGAGTAATGGCTACACCTTC
CSVERQGSNGYTF
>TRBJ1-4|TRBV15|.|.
TGTGCCACCAGCAAGGAGGGAGGCATAAAACTGTTTTTT
CATSKEGGIKLFF